This entry lists 8 T cell receptor beta chains sequenced from one sample in a study of regulatory T cells in long-lasting Graves disease. Time point: persistent/refractory GD, antithyroid drugs over 5 years with positive TRAb. Construction of the TCR library relied on RNA isolated from PBMCs. iRepertoire HTBI primers and Arm-PCR of CDR3 regions built TCR beta libraries. One entry per CDR3 protein, called by TCRdb with MiXCR from the multiplex PCR reads. The sample yields fewer than 400,000 distinct CDR3 sequences, around 20% seen once. The starting material was peripheral blood mononuclear cells (PBMCs), obtained when the disease was refractory, from a patient treated with antithyroid drugs. Source of these receptors: a female donor with Graves disease.

There are many counts of this clonotype. The rearrangement uses TRBV12-3 or TRBV12-4 and TRBJ1-1; D is unresolved. The V gene lost 2 bases and the J gene lost 7 bases, with 11 bases spanning the gap. The CDR3 runs 13 residues. The CDR3 loop reads CASSLRRNREAFF. The CDR3 DNA follows: TGTGCCAGCAGTTTACGACGGAATCGTGAAGCTTTCTTT.

The chain links TRBV19 to TRBJ2-5; no clear D gene. This CDR3 has 11 amino acids. V lost 10 bases and J lost 4, with 10 bases in between. Germline V gene data show CDR1 as LNHDA and CDR2 as SQIVND (reference sequence). CDR3 DNA sequence: TGTGCCAACGATCCTAGAGAGACCCAGTACTTC. Its protein product is CANDPRETQYF.

The V call is TRBV9, the J call TRBJ2-7, with TRBD2 as a possible D gene (6 bases). The CDR3 covers 14 residues. Germline V gene sequence: CDR1 SGDLS, CDR2 YYNGEE. Trimming removed 0 bases at V and 5 bases at J, with 12 bases between. This chain's CDR3 is CASSVATGRHEQYF. The CDR3 coding sequence is TGTGCCAGCAGCGTAGCTACGGGGAGGCACGAGCAGTACTTC.

The V call is TRBV20-1, the J call TRBJ2-7; 10 nucleotides match TRBD2. Germline V gene sequence: CDR1 DFQATT, CDR2 SNEGSKA (reference sequence). V was pared by 0 bases and J by 2 bases, with 4 bases of the junction left unmatched. The length of the CDR3 is 15 residues. The CDR3 bases are TGCAGTGCTAGAGATGAGGGGACTAGCGCCTACGAGCAGTACTTC. Its protein product is CSARDEGTSAYEQYF.

Many counts were recorded for this clonotype. The chain links TRBV28 to TRBJ2-2; possible D gene TRBD1, 5 bases. With 4 bases removed from V and 6 bases from J, the gap between germline ends came to 12 bases. The CDR3 runs to 14 residues. Per germline, CDR1 MDHEN and CDR2 SYDVKM. This CDR3 is CASSSRVWAGELFF. The CDR3 nucleotides read TGTGCCAGCAGTTCCAGGGTTTGGGCCGGGGAGCTGTTTTTT.

This clonotype was detected ten times or more. The chain links TRBV28 to TRBJ1-2; D unclear. Germline CDR1 MDHEN, CDR2 SYDVKM. The CDR3 has 10 amino acids. V lost 7 bases, J lost 8 bases, and 8 bases lay in between. CDR3 nucleotides: TGTGCCAGCAAAAGGGAGGGCTACACCTTC. Translating gives CASKREGYTF.

This clonotype was detected only a few times. The junction shows a germline mismatch at one end, possibly a read error. The chain joins TRBV5-1 to TRBJ2-1; TRBD2 agrees at 12 bases. This CDR3 comprises 18 residues. CDR1 SGHRS and CDR2 YFSETQ come from the germline V gene. CDR3 region: CASGLTSGSPIGYNEQFF. CDR3 sequence (DNA): TGCGCCAGCGGCTTGACTAGCGGGAGCCCCATAGGATACAATGAGCAGTTCTTC.

This clonotype was counted between two and nine times. V gene TRBV4-3 combines with J gene TRBJ1-4; perhaps TRBD1 as D (5 bases). Germline lookup yields CDR1 LGHNA and CDR2 YSLEER. CDR3 length: 15 amino acids. Trimming shortened V by 1 base and J by 5 bases, and 11 bases separated the two germline ends. CDR3 sequence reads: CASSQAPGGNEKLFF. CDR3 DNA: TGCGCCAGCAGCCAAGCCCCGGGGGGGAATGAAAAACTGTTTTTT.